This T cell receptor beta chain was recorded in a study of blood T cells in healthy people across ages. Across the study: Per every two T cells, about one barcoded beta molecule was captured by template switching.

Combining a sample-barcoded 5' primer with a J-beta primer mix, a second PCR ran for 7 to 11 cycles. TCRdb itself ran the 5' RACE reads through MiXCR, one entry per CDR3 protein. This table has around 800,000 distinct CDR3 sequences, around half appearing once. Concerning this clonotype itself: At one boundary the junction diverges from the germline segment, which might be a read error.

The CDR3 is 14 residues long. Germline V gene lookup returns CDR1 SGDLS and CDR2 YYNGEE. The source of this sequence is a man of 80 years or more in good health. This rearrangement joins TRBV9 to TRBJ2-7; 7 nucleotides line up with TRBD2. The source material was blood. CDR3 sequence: CVSSRGGLVYEQYF. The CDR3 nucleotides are TGTGTCAGCAGTAGGGGTGGACTAGTCTACGAGCAGTACTTC.